This T cell receptor (beta chain) is drawn from a study of Ad26.COV2.S vaccination and SARS-CoV-2 variants. V dropped 4 bases and J dropped 0; count of bases not matched to a gene: 2. CDR1 is ENHRY and CDR2 is SYGVKD in the germline V gene. The CDR3 is 15 residues long. Stated treatment: around 19 received Ad26.COV2.S at low or high dose, single or two shots; 5 received placebo; per-sample allocation not given. The investigators took samples on day 63 after the first vaccine or placebo injection. The protocol was immunoSEQ multiplex PCR, while the TCRdb copy is restricted to in-frame clones and leaves out a portion. The repertoire holds roughly 320,000 clones, with around four fifths as singletons.

Material: peripheral blood, obtained in a trial of Ad26.COV2.S vaccine versus placebo. The genes are TRBV10-3 and TRBJ2-3, with TRBD1 matching over 9 bases. This TCR came from a person aged 18-60 years who received the Ad26.COV2.S COVID-19 vaccine or a placebo. CDR3 coding DNA: TGTGCCATCAGTGGGGACAGGGCTAGCACAGATACGCAGTATTTT. Translation gives CAISGDRASTDTQYF.